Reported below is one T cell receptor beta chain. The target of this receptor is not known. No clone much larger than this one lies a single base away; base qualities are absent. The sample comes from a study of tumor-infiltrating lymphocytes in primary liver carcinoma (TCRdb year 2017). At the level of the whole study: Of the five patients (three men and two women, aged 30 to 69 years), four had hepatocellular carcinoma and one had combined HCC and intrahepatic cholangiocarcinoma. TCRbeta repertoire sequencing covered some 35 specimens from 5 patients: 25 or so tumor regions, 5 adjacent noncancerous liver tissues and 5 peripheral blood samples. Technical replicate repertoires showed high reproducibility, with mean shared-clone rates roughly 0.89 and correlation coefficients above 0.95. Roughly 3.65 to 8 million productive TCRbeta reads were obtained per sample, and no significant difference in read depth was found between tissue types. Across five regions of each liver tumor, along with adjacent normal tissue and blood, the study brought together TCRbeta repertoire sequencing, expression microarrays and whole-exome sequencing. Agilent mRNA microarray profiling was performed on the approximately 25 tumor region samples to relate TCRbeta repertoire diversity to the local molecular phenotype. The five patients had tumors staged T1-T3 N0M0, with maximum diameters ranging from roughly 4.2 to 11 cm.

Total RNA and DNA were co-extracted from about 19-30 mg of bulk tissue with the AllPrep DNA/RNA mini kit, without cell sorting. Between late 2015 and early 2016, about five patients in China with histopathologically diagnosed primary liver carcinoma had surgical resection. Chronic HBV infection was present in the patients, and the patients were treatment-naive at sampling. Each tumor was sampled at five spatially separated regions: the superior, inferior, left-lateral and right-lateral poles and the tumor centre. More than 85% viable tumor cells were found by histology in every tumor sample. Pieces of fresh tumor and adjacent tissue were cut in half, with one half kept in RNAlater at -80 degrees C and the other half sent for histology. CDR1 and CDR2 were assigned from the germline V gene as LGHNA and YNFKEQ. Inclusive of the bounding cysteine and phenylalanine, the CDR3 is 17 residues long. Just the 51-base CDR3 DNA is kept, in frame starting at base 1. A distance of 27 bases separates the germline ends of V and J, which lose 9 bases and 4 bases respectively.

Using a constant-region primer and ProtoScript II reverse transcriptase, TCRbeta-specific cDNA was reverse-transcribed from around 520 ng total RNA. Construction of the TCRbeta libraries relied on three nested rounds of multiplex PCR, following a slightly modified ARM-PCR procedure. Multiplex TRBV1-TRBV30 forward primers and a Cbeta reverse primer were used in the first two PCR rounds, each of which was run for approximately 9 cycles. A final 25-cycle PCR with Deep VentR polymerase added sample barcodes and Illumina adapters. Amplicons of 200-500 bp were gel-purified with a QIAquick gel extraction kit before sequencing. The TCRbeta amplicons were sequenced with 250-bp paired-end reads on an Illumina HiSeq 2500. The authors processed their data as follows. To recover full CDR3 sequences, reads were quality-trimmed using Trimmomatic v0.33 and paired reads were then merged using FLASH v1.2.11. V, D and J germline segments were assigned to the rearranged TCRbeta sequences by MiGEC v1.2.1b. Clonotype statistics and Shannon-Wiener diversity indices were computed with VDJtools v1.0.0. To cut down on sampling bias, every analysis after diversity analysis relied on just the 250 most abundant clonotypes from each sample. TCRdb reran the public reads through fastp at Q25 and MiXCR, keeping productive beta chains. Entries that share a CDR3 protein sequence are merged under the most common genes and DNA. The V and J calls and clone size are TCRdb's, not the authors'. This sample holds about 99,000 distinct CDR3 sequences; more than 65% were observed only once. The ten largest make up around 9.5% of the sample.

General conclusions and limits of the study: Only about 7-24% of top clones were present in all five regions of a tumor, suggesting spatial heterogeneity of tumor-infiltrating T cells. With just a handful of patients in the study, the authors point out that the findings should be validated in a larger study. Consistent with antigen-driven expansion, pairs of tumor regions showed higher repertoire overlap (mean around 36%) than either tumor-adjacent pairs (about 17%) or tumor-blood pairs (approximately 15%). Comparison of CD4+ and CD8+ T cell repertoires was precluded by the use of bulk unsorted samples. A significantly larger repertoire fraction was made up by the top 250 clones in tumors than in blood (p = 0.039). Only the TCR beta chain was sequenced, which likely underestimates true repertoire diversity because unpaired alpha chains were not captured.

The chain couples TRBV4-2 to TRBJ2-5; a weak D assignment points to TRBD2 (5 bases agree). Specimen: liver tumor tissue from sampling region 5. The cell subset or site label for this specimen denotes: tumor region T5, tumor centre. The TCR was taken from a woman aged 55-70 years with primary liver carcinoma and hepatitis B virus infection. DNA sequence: TGTGCCAGGATCCAAATCGGGATTAGGAATGTCCCAGAGACCCAGTACTTC. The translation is CARIQIGIRNVPETQYF.